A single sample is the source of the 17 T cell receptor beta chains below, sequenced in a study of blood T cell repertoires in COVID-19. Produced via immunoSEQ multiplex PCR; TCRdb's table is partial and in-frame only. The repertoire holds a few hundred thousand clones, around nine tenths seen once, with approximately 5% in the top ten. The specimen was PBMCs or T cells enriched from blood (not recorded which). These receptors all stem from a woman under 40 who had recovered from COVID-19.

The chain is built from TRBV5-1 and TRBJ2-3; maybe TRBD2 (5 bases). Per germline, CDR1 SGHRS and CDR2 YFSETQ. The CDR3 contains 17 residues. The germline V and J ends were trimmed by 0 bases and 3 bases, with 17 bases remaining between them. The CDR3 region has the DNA TGCGCCAGCAGCTTGGCCCCGGACTCCCTATGGACAGATACGCAGTATTTT. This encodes CASSLAPDSLWTDTQYF.

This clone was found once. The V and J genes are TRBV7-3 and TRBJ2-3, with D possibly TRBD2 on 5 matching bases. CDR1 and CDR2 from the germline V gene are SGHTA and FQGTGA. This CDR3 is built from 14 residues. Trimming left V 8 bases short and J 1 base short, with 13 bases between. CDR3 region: CASGSGEGTDTQYF. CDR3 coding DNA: TGTGCCAGCGGCTCCGGGGAAGGCACAGATACGCAGTATTTT.

The CDR3, as DNA: TGCAGTGCTAGTTTGGCCAATCAGCCCCAGCATTTT. Its protein product is CSASLANQPQHF. The rearrangement links TRBV20-1 to TRBJ1-5, with no clear D. Germline V gene lookup returns CDR1 DFQATT and CDR2 SNEGSKA (reference sequence). Trimming took off 3 bases at V and 3 bases at J, with 6 bases between the two ends. The CDR3 is made up of 12 amino acids.

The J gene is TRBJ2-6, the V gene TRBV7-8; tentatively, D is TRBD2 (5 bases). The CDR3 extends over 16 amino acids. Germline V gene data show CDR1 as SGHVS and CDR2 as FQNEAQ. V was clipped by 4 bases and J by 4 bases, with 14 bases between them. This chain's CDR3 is CASSYGLLAGANVLTF. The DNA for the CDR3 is TGTGCCAGCAGCTATGGACTTTTGGCGGGGGCCAACGTCCTGACTTTC.

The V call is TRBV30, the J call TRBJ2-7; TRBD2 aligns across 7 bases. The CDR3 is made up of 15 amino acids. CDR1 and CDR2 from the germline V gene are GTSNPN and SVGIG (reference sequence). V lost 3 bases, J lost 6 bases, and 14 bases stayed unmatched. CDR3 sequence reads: CAWRSLLGRGFEQYF. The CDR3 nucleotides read TGTGCCTGGAGATCCCTCCTTGGGCGGGGGTTCGAGCAGTACTTC.

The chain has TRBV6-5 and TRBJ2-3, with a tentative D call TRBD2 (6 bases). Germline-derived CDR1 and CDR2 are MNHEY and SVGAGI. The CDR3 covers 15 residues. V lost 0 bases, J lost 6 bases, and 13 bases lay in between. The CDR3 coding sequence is TGTGCCAGCAGTTACTCGCGGACTACCCGGGATACGCAGTATTTT. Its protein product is CASSYSRTTRDTQYF.

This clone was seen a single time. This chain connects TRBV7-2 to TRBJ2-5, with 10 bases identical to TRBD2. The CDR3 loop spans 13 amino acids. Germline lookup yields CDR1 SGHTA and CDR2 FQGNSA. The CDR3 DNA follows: TGTGCTGAAGCGGGAGGGTACCAAGAGACCCAGTACTTC. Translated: CAEAGGYQETQYF. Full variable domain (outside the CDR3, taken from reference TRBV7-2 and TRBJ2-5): GAGVSQSPSNKVTEKGKDVELRCDPISGHTALYWYRQSLGQGLEFLIYFQGNSAPDKSGLPSDRFSAERTGGSVSTLTIQRTQQEDSAVYLCAEAGGYQETQYFGPGTRLLVL.

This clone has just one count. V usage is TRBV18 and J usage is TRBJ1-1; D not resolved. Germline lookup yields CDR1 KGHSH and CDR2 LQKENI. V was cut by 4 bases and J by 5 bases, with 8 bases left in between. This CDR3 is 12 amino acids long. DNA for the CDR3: TGTGCCAGCTCACGGGGAGAGACTGAAGCTTTCTTT. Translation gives CASSRGETEAFF.

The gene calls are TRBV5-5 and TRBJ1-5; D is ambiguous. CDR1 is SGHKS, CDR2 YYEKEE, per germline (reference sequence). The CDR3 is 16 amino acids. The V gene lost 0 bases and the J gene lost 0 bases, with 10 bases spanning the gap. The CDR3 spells CASSLAPGDSNQPQHF. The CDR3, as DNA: TGTGCCAGCAGCTTGGCCCCGGGAGATAGCAATCAGCCCCAGCATTTT.

Here the CDR3 DNA reads TGTGCCAGCAGCTTAGCGCTGACTAGCGGGGGGGCAGTAGGTAGGTTCTTC. The encoded protein is CASSLALTSGGAVGRFF. The chain is built from TRBV7-2 and TRBJ2-1; 14 bases are a match to TRBD2. Trimming took 0 bases from V and 15 from J; bases not matched to a gene: 13. Germline-derived CDR1 and CDR2 are SGHTA and FQGNSA. The CDR3 spans 17 residues.

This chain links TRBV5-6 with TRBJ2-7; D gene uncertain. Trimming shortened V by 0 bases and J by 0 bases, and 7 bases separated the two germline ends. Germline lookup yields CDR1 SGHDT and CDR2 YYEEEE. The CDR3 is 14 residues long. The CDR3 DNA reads TGTGCCAGCAGCTTGGGAGAATTCTCCTACGAGCAGTACTTC. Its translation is CASSLGEFSYEQYF.

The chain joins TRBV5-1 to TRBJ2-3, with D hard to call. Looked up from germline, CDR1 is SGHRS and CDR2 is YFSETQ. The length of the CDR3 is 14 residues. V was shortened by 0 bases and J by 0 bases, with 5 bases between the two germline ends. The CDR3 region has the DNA TGCGCCAGCAGCTTGGAGCCAAGCACAGATACGCAGTATTTT. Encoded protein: CASSLEPSTDTQYF.

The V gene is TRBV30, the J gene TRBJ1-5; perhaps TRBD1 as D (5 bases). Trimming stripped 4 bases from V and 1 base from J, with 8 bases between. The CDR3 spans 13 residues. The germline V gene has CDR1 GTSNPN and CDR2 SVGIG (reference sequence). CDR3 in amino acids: CAWTRESNQPQHF. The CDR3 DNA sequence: TGTGCCTGGACCAGGGAAAGCAATCAGCCCCAGCATTTT.

The CDR3 DNA is TGCGCCAGCAGCCAAGGACAGGGGCCGCCAGATGGCTACACCTTC. Amino acids: CASSQGQGPPDGYTF. V and J are TRBV4-3 and TRBJ1-2, with 8 bases fitting TRBD1. The trim removed 1 base at V and 6 bases at J, leaving 7 bases unmatched. CDR3 size: 15 residues. Germline assignment: CDR1 LGHNA and CDR2 YSLEER.

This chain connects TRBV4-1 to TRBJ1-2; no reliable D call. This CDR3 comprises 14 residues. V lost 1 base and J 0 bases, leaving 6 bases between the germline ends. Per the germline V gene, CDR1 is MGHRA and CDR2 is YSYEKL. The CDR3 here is CASSQVPSNYGYTF. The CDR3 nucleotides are TGCGCCAGCAGCCAAGTTCCCTCTAACTATGGCTACACCTTC.

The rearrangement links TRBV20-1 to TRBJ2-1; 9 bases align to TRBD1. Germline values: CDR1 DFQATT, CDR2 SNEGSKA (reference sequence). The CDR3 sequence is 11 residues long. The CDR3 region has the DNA TGCAGGCCGACAGGGGGGCATGAGCAGTTCTTC. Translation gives CRPTGGHEQFF.

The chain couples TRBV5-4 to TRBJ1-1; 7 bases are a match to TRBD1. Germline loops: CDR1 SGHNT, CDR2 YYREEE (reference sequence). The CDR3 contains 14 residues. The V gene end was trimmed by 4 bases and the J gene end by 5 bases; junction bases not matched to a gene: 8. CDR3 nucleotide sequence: TGTGCCAGCAGCGGGGACAGCGGAATGACTGAAGCTTTCTTT. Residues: CASSGDSGMTEAFF.